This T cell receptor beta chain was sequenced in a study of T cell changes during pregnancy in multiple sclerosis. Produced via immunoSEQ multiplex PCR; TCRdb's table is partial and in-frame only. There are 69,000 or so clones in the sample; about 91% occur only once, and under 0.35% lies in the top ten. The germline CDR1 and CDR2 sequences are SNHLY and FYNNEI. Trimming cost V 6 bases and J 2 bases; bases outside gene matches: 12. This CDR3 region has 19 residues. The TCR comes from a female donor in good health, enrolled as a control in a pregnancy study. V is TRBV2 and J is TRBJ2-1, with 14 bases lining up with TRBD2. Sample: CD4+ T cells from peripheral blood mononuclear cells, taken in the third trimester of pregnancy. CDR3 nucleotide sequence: TGTGCCAGCAGCGCAAGGACTAGCGGGGGGCCGCGAACCTACAATGAGCAGTTCTTC. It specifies CASSARTSGGPRTYNEQFF.